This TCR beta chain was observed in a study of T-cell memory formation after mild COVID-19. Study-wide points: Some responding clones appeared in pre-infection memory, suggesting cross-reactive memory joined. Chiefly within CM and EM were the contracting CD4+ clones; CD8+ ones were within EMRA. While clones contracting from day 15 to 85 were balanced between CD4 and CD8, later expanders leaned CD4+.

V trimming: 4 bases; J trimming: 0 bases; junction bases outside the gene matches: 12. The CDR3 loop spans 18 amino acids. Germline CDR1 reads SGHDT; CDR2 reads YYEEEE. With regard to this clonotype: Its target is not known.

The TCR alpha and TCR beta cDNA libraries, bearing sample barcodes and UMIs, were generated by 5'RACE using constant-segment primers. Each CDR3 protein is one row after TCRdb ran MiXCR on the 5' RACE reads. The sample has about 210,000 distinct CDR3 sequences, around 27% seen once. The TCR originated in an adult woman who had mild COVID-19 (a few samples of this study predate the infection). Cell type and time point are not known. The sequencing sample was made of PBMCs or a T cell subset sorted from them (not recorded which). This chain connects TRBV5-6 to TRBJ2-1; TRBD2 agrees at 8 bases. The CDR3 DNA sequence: TGTGCCAGCAGCCCCTTGACTAGCGCATTCGCCTCCTACAATGAGCAGTTCTTC. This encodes CASSPLTSAFASYNEQFF.